One sample yielded the 3 T cell receptor beta chains listed below, sequenced in a study of T cell responses to AZD1222 COVID-19 vaccine. Here immunoSEQ multiplex PCR was the method, and the copy in TCRdb shows in-frame clones only, minus some. The sample has some 120,000 clones; roughly nine tenths are singletons. The sample in question was peripheral blood, obtained on day 0 of AZD1222 vaccination. These receptors originate from an adult in good health.

The CDR3 reads CASSLNDREANYGYTF. Here the CDR3 DNA reads TGTGCCAGCAGCTTGAACGACAGGGAAGCTAACTATGGCTACACCTTC. The rearrangement joins TRBV5-6 to TRBJ1-2, with 7 nucleotides matching TRBD1. The CDR3 length is 16 residues. Per the germline V gene, CDR1 is SGHDT and CDR2 is YYEEEE. The trim removed 1 base at V and 0 bases at J, leaving 6 bases unmatched.

This chain connects TRBV28 to TRBJ1-2, with D perhaps matching TRBD1 (5 bases). Germline V gene lookup returns CDR1 MDHEN and CDR2 SYDVKM. V was clipped by 2 bases and J by 3 bases, with 10 bases between them. This CDR3 region has 14 residues. The CDR3 coding sequence is TGTGCCAGCAGTTTAGCGGGGGGGTACTATGGCTACACCTTC. This encodes CASSLAGGYYGYTF.

The gene calls are TRBV27 and TRBJ2-7, with TRBD2 as a possible D gene (6 bases). The CDR3 has 12 amino acids. Per the germline V gene, CDR1 is MNHEY and CDR2 is SMNVEV (reference sequence). The V end was cut by 3 bases, the J end by 9 bases, with 12 bases between. The CDR3 DNA sequence: TGTGCCAGCAGTTTTTCAGGACTAAGGCAGTACTTC. This gives the protein CASSFSGLRQYF.